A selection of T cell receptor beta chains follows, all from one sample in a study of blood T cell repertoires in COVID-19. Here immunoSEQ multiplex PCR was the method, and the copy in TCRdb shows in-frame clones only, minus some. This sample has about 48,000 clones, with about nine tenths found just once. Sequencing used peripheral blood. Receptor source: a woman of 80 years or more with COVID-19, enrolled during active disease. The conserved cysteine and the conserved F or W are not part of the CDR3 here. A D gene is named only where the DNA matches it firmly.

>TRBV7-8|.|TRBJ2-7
ASSNRQGGSYEQY
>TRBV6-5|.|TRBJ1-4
ASKGSTNEKLF
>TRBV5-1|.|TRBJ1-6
ASSFQDSYNSPLH
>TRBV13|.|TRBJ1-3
ASSPDSFSGNTIY
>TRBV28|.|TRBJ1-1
ASSMRGATTEAF
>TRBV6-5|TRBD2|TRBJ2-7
ASRVGTSGLYEQY
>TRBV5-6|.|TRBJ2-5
ASRTRRVAAFQETQY
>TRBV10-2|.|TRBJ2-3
ASIRGTDTQY
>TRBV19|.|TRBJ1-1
ASSISTMNTEAF
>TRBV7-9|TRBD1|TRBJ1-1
ASSLAEGAGTEAF
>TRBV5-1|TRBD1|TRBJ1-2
ASSWRDSSYGYT
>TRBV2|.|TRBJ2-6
ASSRDSSSGANVLT
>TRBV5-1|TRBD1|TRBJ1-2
ASSLAETGHGYT
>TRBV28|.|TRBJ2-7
ASSLFREQY
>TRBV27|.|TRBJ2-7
ASRDYSYEQY
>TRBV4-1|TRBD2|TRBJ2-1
ASSLLSTSYEQF
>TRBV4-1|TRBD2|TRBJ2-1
ASRSTGGPYEQF
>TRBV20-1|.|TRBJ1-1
SASPVRQNTEAF
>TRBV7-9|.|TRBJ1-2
ASSLGSTVKGYT
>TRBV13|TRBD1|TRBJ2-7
ASSVLDRGYEQY
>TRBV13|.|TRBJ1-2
ASRSRLGQDGYT
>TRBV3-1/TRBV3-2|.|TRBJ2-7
ASSHSDTSPYEQY
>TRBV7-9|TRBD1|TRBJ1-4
ASNPGQGLEKLF
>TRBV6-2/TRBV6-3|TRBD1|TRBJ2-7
ASSYIGKGAEQY
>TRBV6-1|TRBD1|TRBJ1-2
ASSEGRTGGYGYT
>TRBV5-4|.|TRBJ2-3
ASSSKQGPTDTQY
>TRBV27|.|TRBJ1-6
ASTSGRGLSSYNSPLH
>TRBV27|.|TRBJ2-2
ASHRGGNTGELF
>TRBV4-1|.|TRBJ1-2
ASSSRAGESIGYT
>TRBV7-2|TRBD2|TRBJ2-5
ASSPSGRAGETQY
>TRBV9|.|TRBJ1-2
ASSGGRGNTDGYT
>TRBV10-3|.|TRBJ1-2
AISEKSLSNYGYT
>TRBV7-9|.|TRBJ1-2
ASSLDASRGYT
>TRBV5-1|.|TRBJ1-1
ASSSQADMNTEAF
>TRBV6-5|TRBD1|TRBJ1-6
ASTFGQAINSPLH
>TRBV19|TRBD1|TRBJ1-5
ASSIAGGAGGYQPQH
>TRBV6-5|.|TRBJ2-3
ASSYSRRYGTDTQY
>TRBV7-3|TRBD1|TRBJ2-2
ASSLNAGGFTGELF
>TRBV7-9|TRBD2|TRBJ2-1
ASSLKSLAGDDEQF
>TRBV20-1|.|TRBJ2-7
SASRRGYEQY
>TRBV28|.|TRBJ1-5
ASSLGRNNQPQH
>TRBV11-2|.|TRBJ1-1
ASSAHMNTEAF
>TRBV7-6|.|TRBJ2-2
ASSKPGTQTAGELF